These 7 T cell receptor beta chains were sequenced from one sample in a study of neurological immune-mediated disorders. A single record per CDR3 protein comes from TCRdb applying MiXCR to the 5' RACE reads. The sample contains about 120,000 distinct CDR3 sequences, roughly 3.1% of which appear only once. The sequenced sample was PBMCs. The receptors were sampled from a woman in her twenties or thirties with multiple sclerosis.

Ten or more counts support this clonotype. This chain connects TRBV19 to TRBJ1-5; weak D call: TRBD1 (6 bases). Germline CDR1 LNHDA, CDR2 SQIVND (reference sequence). Trimming stripped 5 bases from V and 7 bases from J, with 21 bases between. The CDR3 runs 16 residues. CDR3 residues: CASSAQGHPGLQPQHF. In nucleotides, the CDR3 is TGTGCCAGTAGTGCTCAGGGGCATCCAGGTCTCCAGCCCCAGCATTTT.

This clonotype was found many times. The chain combines TRBV12-3 or TRBV12-4 with TRBJ1-2; 10 nucleotides match TRBD1. The CDR3 covers 12 residues. J was trimmed by 5 bases and V by 6 bases; bases with no gene match: 0. Here the CDR3 DNA reads TGTGCCAGCAGGGGACAGGGGTATGGCTACACCTTC. It codes for CASRGQGYGYTF.

This clonotype was counted at least ten times. The J gene is TRBJ2-7, the V gene TRBV12-3 or TRBV12-4; D tentatively reads TRBD1 or TRBD2 (5 bases each). Trimming cost V 1 base and J 6 bases, with 13 bases left between them. The CDR3 runs to 14 residues. DNA for the CDR3: TGTGCCAGCAGTTTAGTCCAGGGAGTAGGCGAGCAGTACTTC. It is translated as CASSLVQGVGEQYF.

This clonotype showed up many times. This chain connects TRBV29-1 to TRBJ2-2, with a weak D call TRBD2 (7 bases). V was cut by 6 bases and J by 4 bases, with 12 bases left in between. This CDR3 spans 13 amino acids. Germline CDR1 is SQVTM and CDR2 is ANQGSEA. The CDR3 DNA sequence: TGCAGCGTGATAGGGGGGGTCACCGGGGAGCTGTTTTTT. Protein: CSVIGGVTGELFF.

This clonotype was seen repeatedly, ten times or more. The chain employs TRBV7-8 and TRBJ2-3, with TRBD2 matching over 12 bases. V shed 5 bases, J shed 8 bases, and the junction held 14 bases outside the gene matches. The CDR3 runs 17 residues. CDR1 and CDR2 from the germline V gene are SGHVS and FQNEAQ. The DNA of the CDR3 is TGTGCCAGCAGCGCCCAACCTTCTAGCGGGGGGGCCGGTACGCAGTATTTT. This sequence encodes CASSAQPSSGGAGTQYF.

This clonotype occurred a few times. A much larger clone sits a single nucleotide away, making a read error possible. The chain recombines TRBV29-1 with TRBJ1-3; D is ambiguous. The CDR3 runs 12 residues. Germline CDR1 SQVTM, CDR2 ANQGSEA. The CDR3 region has the DNA TGCAGCGTTGAAAGCACTGGAAAAACCATATATTTT. Translated: CSVESTGKTIYF. The entire variable domain, with the rest obtained from reference TRBV29-1 and TRBJ1-3, is as follows: SAVISQKPSRDICQRGTSLTIQCQVDSQVTMMFWYRQQPGQSLTLIATANQGSEATYESGFVIDKFPISRPNLTFSTLTVSNMSPEDSSIYLCSVESTGKTIYFGEGSWLTVV.

This clonotype has ten or more counts. This chain joins TRBV20-1 and TRBJ2-5; maybe TRBD1 (6 bases). The V end lost 0 bases, the J end lost 4 bases, and 12 bases lay between the germline ends. This CDR3 spans 14 amino acids. CDR1 is DFQATT and CDR2 is SNEGSKA in the germline V gene (reference sequence). The CDR3 region is CSARDLGRGETQYF. For the CDR3, the DNA is TGCAGTGCTAGAGATCTTGGCAGGGGAGAGACCCAGTACTTC.